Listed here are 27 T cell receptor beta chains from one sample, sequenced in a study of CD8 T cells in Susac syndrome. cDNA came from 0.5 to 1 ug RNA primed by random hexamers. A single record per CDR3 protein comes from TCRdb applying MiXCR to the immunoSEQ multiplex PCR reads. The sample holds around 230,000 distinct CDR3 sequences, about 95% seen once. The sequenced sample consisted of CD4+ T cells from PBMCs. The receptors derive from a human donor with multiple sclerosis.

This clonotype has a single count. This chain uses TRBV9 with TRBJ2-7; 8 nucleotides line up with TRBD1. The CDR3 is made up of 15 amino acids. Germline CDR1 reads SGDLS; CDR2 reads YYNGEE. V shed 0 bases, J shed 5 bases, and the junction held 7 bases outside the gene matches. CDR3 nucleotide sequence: TGTGCCAGCAGCGTAGTTAAACAGGGGGGCAACGAGCAGTACTTC. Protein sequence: CASSVVKQGGNEQYF.

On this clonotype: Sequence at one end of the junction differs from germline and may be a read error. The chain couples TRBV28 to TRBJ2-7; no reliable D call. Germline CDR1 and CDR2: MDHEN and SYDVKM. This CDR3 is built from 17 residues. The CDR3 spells CASSLWAIADRAYEQYF. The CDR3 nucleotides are TGTGCCAGCAGTCTATGGGCTATAGCTGATCGAGCCTACGAGCAGTACTTC.

The CDR3 sequence: CSAPYGVFYNEQFF. CDR3 sequence (DNA): TGCAGTGCCCCATACGGGGTATTCTACAATGAGCAGTTCTTC. The gene calls are TRBV20-1 and TRBJ2-1, with a tentative D call TRBD2 (5 bases). The CDR3 consists of 14 residues. CDR1 and CDR2 (germline): DFQATT, SNEGSKA (reference sequence). The V end was cut by 6 bases, the J end by 3 bases, with 15 bases between.

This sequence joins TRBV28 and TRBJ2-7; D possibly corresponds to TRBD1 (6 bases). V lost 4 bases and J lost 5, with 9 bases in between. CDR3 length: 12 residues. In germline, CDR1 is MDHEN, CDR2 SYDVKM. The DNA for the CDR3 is TGTGCCAGCAGTTCAGGGGTCAACGAGCAGTACTTC. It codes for CASSSGVNEQYF. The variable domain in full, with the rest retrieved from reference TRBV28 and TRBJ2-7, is DVKVTQSSRYLVKRTGEKVFLECVQDMDHENMFWYRQDPGLGLRLIYFSYDVKMKEKGDIPEGYSVSREKKERFSLILESASTNQTSMYLCASSSGVNEQYFGPGTRLTVT.

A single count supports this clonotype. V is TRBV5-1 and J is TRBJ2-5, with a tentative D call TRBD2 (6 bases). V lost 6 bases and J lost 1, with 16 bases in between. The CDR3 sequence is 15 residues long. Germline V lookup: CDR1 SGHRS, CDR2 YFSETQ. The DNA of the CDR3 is TGCGCCAGCAACGGGGGAACGGCTAGCCAAGAGACCCAGTACTTC. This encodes CASNGGTASQETQYF.

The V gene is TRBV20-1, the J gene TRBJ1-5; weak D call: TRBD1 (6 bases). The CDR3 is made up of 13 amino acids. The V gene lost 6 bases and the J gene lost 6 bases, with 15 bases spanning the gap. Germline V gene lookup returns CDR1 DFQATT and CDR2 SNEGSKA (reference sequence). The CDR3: CSAASGAGQPQHF. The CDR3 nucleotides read TGCAGTGCGGCCTCGGGGGCCGGTCAGCCCCAGCATTTT.

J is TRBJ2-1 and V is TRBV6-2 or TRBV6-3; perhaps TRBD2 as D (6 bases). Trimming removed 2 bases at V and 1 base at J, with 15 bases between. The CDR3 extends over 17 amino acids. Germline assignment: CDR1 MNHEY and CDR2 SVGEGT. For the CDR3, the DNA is TGTGCCAGCAGTTACGGGGCGGGGAAGGGTTCCTACAATGAGCAGTTCTTC. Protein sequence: CASSYGAGKGSYNEQFF.

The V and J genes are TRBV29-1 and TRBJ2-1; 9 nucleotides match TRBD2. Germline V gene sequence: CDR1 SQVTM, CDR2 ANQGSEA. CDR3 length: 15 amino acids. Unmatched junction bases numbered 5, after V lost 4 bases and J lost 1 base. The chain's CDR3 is CSVGSAGGSYNEQFF. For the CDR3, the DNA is TGCAGCGTTGGTTCTGCGGGAGGGTCCTACAATGAGCAGTTCTTC.

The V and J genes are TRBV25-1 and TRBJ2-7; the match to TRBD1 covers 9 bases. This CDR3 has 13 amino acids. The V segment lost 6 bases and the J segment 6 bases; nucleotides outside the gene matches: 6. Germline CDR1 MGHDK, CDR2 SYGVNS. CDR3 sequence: CASRGQGSGEQYF. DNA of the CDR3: TGTGCCAGCAGGGGACAGGGATCAGGCGAGCAGTACTTC.

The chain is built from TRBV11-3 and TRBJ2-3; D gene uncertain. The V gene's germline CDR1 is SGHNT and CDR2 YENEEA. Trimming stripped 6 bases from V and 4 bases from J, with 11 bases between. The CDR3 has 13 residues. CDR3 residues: CASSQRWADTQYF. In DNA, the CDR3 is TGTGCCAGCAGTCAAAGGTGGGCAGATACGCAGTATTTT.

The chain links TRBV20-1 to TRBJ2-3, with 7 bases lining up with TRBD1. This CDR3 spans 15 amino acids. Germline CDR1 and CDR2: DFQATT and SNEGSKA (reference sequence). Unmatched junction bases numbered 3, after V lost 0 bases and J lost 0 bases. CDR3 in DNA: TGCAGTGCTAGAGAAAACAGGGGCAGCACAGATACGCAGTATTTT. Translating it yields CSARENRGSTDTQYF.

CDR3 residues: CSAVQPGTGDYGYTF. Here the CDR3 DNA reads TGCAGTGCTGTTCAGCCCGGGACAGGGGACTATGGCTACACCTTC. The chain employs TRBV20-1 and TRBJ1-2; TRBD1 agrees at 10 bases. With V trimmed by 5 bases and J by 3 bases, 9 bases remained unmatched. CDR3 length equals 15 residues. The germline V gene encodes CDR1 DFQATT and CDR2 SNEGSKA (reference sequence).

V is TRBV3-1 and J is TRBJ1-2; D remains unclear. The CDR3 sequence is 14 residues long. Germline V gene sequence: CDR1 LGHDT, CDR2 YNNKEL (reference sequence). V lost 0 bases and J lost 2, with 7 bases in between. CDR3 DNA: TGTGCCAGCAGCCAAGATACGGCAAACTATGGCTACACCTTC. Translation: CASSQDTANYGYTF.

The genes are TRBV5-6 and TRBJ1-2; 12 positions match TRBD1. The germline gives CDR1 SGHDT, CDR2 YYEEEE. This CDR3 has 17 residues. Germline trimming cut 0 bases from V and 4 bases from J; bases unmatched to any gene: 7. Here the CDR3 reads CASSLAGTGGSLYGYTF. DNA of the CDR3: TGTGCCAGCAGCTTGGCCGGGACAGGGGGCTCCCTCTATGGCTACACCTTC.

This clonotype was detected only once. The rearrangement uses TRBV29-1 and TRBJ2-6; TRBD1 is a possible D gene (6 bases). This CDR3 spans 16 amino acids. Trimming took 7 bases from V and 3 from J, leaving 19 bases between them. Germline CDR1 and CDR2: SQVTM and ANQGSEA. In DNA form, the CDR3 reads TGCAGCGCTGCCGGGATGGGGGCTTTTGGGGCCAACGTCCTGACTTTC. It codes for CSAAGMGAFGANVLTF.

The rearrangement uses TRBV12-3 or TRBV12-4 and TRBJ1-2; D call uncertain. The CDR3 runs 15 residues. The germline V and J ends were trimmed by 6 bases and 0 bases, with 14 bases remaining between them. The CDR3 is CASSDPDGTNYGYTF. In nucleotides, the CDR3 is TGTGCCAGCAGCGATCCGGACGGAACTAACTATGGCTACACCTTC.

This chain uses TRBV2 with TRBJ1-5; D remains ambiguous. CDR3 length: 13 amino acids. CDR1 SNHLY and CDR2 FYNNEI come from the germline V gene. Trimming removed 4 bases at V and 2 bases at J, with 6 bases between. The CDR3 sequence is CASSGGGNQPQHF. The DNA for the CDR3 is TGTGCCAGCAGTGGGGGTGGCAATCAGCCCCAGCATTTT.

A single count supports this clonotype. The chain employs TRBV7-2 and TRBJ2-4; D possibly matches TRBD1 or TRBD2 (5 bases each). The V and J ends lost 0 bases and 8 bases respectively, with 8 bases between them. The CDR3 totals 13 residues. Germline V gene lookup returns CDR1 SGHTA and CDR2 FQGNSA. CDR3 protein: CASSLARGDIQYF. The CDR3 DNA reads TGTGCCAGCAGCTTAGCGAGAGGGGACATTCAGTACTTC.

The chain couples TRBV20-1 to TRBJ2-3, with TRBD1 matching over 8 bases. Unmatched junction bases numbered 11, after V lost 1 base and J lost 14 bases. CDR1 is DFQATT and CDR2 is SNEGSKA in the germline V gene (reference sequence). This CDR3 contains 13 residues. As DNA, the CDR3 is TGCAGTGCTAGAGGGACAGGGCGCGGACCCCCGTATTTT. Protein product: CSARGTGRGPPYF.

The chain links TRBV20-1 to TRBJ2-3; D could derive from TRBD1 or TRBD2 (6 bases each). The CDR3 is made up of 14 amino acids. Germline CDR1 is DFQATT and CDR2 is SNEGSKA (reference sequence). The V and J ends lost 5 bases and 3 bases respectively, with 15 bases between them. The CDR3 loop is CSADLRGRTDTQYF. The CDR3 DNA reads TGCAGTGCTGACCTCCGGGGGCGGACAGATACGCAGTATTTT.

The CDR3 loop is CASSLAGESNQPQHF. CDR3 sequence (DNA): TGCGCCAGCAGTCTGGCCGGGGAGAGCAATCAGCCCCAGCATTTT. The chain uses TRBV23-1 and TRBJ1-5; D is unclear. TRBV23-1 is an ORF for which the function is uncertain. The ends were cut back, 4 bases at V and 1 base at J, with 11 bases in the middle. CDR3 length: 15 residues.

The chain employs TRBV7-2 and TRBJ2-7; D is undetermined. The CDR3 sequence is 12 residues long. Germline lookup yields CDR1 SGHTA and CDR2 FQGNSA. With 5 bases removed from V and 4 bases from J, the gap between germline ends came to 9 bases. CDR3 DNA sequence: TGTGCCAGCAGCAAAACCCGTTACGAGCAGTACTTC. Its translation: CASSKTRYEQYF.

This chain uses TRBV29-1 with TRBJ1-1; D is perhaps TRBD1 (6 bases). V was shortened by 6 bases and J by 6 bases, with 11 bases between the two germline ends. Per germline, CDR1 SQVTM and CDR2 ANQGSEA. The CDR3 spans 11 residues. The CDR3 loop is CSVRGSSEAFF. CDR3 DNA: TGCAGCGTCAGGGGTAGCTCTGAAGCTTTCTTT.

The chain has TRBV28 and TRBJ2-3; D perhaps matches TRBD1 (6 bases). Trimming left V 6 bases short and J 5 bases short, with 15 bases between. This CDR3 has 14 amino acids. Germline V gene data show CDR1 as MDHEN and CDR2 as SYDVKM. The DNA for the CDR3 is TGTGCCAGCAGCTTCGACAGGAGATTAGATACGCAGTATTTT. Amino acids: CASSFDRRLDTQYF.

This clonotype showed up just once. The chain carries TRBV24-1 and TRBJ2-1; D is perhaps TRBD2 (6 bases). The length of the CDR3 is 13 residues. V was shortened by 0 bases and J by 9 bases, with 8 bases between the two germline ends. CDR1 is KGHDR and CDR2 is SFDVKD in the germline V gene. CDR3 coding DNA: TGTGCCACCAGTGATTTGGGGGGGAGTGAGCAGTTCTTC. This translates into CATSDLGGSEQFF.

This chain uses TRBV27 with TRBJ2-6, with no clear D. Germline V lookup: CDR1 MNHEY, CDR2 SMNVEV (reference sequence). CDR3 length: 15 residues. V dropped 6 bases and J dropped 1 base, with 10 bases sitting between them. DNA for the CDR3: TGTGCCAGCAGCCTTTTTCAGTCTGGGGCCAACGTCCTGACTTTC. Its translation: CASSLFQSGANVLTF. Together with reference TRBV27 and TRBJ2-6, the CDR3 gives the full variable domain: EAQVTQNPRYLITVTGKKLTVTCSQNMNHEYMSWYRQDPGLGLRQIYYSMNVEVTDKGDVPEGYKVSRKEKRNFPLILESPSPNQTSLYFCASSLFQSGANVLTFGAGSRLTVL.

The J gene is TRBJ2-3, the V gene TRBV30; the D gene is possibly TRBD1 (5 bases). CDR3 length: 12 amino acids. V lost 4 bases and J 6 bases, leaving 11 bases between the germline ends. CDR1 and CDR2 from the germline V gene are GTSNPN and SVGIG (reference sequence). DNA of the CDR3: TGTGCCTGGACGTATGGGGCGGATACGCAGTATTTT. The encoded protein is CAWTYGADTQYF. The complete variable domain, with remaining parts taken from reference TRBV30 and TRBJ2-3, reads SQTIHQWPATLVQPVGSPLSLECTVEGTSNPNLYWYRQAAGRGLQLLFYSVGIGQISSEVPQNLSASRPQDRQFILSSKKLLLSDSGFYLCAWTYGADTQYFGPGTRLTVL.